The clone carrying this T cell receptor beta chain came up once. This entry belongs to a study of blood T cell repertoires in COVID-19. On the study more broadly: Some COVID-19 samples were acute and others convalescent; all came from the United States, Italy and Spain. Nucleic acid was either cDNA or gDNA, and it came from T cells, B-cell-depleted T cells, or PBMCs.

The junction had 3 bases not matched to a gene; V was cut back by 3 bases and J by 3 bases. This CDR3 has 15 residues. Germline CDR1 reads SGHAT; CDR2 reads FQNNGV. Authors' data handling: For nucleated cells, counts were estimated from reference gene primer amplification. Sequencing was performed with immunoSEQ multiplex PCR; in TCRdb, only in-frame clones are kept and a portion is missing. V and J calls and clone size are those listed in that table; D and trimming were worked out from the DNA. This table holds 120,000 to 150,000 clones, over 70% found once. The J gene is TRBJ2-1, the V gene TRBV11-2; 9 positions agree with TRBD1. Sequencing was done on a sample of peripheral blood. The sequence was collected from a man older than 75 with acute or convalescent COVID-19. The CDR3 is CASSFDRGSYNEQFF. CDR3 DNA sequence: TGTGCCAGCAGCTTCGACAGGGGGAGCTACAATGAGCAGTTCTTC.